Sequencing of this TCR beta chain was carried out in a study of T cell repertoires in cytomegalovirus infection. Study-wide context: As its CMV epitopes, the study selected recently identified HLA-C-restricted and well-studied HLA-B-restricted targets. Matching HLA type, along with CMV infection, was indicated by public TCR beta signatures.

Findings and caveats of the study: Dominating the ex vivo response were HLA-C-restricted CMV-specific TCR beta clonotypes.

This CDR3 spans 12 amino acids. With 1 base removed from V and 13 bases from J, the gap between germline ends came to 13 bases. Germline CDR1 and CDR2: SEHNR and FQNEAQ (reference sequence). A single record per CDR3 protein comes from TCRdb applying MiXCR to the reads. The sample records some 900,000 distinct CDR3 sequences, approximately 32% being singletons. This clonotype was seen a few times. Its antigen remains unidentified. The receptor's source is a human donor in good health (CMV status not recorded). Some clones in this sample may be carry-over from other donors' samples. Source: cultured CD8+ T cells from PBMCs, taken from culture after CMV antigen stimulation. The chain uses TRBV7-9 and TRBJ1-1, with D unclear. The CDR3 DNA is TGTGCCAGCAGCTTAGGCTCACGAGAGGGTTTCTTT. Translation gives CASSLGSREGFF.